Included here is one T cell receptor beta chain sequence, with context. Its antigen is not known. This specimen comes from a study of T cell responses to AZD1222 COVID-19 vaccine. Study-level results: In the spike-specific TCR repertoire, nearly half reportedly target unmutated variant regions.

Sequencing was performed with immunoSEQ multiplex PCR; in TCRdb, only in-frame clones are kept and a portion is missing. The sample lists about 76,000 clones, around nine tenths seen once, with 4.2% in the top ten. Germline CDR1 is SGDLS and CDR2 is YYNGEE. V was trimmed by 0 bases and J by 4 bases, leaving 8 bases between them. The CDR3 has 15 residues. V and J are TRBV9 and TRBJ1-6; D is ambiguous. This receptor was identified in an adult in good health. The sequences come from peripheral blood, collected on day 0 of AZD1222 vaccination. CDR3 sequence reads: CASSVGPGYNSPLHF. CDR3 nucleotides: TGTGCCAGCAGCGTAGGGCCGGGGTATAATTCACCCCTCCACTTT. Full variable domain (rest looked up from reference TRBV9 and TRBJ1-6): DSGVTQTPKHLITATGQRVTLRCSPRSGDLSVYWYQQSLDQGLQFLIQYYNGEERAKGNILERFSAQQFPDLHSELNLSSLELGDSALYFCASSVGPGYNSPLHFGNGTRLTVT.